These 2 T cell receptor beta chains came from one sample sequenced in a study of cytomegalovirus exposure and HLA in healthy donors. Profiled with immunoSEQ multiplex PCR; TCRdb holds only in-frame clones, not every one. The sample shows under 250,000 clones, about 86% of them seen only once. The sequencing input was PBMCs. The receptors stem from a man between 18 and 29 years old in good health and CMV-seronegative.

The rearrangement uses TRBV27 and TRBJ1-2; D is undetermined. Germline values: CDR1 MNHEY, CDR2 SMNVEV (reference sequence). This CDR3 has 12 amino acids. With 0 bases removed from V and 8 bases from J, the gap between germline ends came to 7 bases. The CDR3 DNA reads TGTGCCAGCAGTTTATCAGGCGGGGGCTACACCTTC. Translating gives CASSLSGGGYTF.

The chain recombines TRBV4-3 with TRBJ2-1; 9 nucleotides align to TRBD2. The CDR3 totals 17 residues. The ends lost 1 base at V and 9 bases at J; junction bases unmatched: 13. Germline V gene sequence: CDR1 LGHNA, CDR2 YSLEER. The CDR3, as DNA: TGCGCCAGCAGCCAAGTCACCTTCGCTAGCGGGATTGGTGAGCAGTTCTTC. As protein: CASSQVTFASGIGEQFF.